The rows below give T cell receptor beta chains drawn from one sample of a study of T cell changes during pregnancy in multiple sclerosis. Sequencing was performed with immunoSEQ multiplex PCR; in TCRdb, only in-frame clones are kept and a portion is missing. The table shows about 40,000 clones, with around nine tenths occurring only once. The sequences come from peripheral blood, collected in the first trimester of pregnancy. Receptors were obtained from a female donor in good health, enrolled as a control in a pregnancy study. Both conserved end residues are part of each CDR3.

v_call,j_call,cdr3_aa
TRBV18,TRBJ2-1,CATVGGVSYNEQFF
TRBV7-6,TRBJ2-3,CASSLELAGPTDTQYF
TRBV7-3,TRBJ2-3,CASSVTRHVDTQYF
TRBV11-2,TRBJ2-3,CASHPAATTDTQYF
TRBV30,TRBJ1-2,CAWSLGTFSVNYGYTF
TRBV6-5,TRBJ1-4,CASSLVQGVGEKLFF
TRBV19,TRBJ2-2,CASSPQGITGELFF
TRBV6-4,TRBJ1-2,CASSADEGQAAEYGYTF
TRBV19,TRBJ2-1,CASRLAGGPNEQFF
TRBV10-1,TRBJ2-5,CAGKSHGQGQAQETQYF
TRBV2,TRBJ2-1,CASRTSGRNEQFF
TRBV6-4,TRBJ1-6,CAPRVSPLHF
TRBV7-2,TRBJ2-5,CASSTTRAETQYF
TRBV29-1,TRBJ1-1,CSVEGLYTEAFF
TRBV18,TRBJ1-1,CASSPPKSGTEAFF
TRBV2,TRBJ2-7,CASAGTGATNEQYF
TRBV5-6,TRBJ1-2,CASSGTLQGANYGYTF
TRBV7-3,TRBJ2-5,CASSPHRQGTETQYF
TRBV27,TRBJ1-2,CASSLGPLYGYTF
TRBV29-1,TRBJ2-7,CSVLLPSYEQYF